This paragraph covers one T cell receptor (beta chain) sequence. What it recognizes is unknown. The data originate from a study of cytomegalovirus exposure and HLA in healthy donors. The study's findings and limits: The investigators catalogued 150 to 200 TCR beta chains as cytomegalovirus-associated. A later analysis found first-cohort TCR clusters tended to co-occur in the 120 validation repertoires.

V was pared by 3 bases and J by 2 bases, with 8 bases between. This CDR3 contains 14 residues. Germline values: CDR1 KGHSH, CDR2 LQKENI. Clones were sequenced by immunoSEQ multiplex PCR, and TCRdb holds only the in-frame ones, with some missing. In the table there are about 180,000 clones, 85% of which are singletons. This TCR derives from a man younger than 35 in good health and CMV-seropositive. The chain is built from TRBV18 and TRBJ1-5, with unresolved D. Sequenced input: PBMCs. CDR3 region: CASSPAGGNQPQHF. The DNA of the CDR3 is TGTGCCAGCTCACCCGCCGGAGGCAATCAGCCCCAGCATTTT.